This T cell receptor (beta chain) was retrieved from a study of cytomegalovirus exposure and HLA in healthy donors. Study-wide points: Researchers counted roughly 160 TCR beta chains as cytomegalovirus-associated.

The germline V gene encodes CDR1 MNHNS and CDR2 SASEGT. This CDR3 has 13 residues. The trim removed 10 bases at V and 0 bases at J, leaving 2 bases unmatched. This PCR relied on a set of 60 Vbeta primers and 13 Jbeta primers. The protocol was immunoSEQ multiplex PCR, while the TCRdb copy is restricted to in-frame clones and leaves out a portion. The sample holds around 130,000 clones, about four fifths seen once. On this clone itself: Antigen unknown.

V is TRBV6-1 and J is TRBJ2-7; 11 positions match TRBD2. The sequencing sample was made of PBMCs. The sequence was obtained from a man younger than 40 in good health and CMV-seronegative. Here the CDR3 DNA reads TGTGCCACCGGACTAGCGGGCTCCTACGAGCAGTACTTC. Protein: CATGLAGSYEQYF.